Below are 8 T cell receptor beta chains sequenced from a single sample in a study of blood T cell repertoires in COVID-19. Sequencing was performed with immunoSEQ multiplex PCR; in TCRdb, only in-frame clones are kept and a portion is missing. Here the sample spans some 70,000 clones, approximately 92% being singletons. What was sequenced was peripheral blood. These receptors all come from a human donor with active COVID-19. The donor label of this sample is uncertain.

The chain combines TRBV27 with TRBJ2-7; D is possibly TRBD1 (5 bases). The CDR3 runs 13 residues. From germline, CDR1 is MNHEY and CDR2 SMNVEV (reference sequence). V dropped 6 bases and J dropped 7 bases, with 16 bases sitting between them. CDR3 in DNA: TGTGCCAGCAGAAGGGGCGAAATGAGGGAGCAGTACTTC. This sequence encodes CASRRGEMREQYF.

This sequence joins TRBV10-2 and TRBJ1-1, with 8 positions matching TRBD1. The CDR3 spans 15 residues. Germline lookup yields CDR1 WSHSY and CDR2 SAAADI. V was clipped by 4 bases and J by 0 bases; unmatched bases: 4. The CDR3 nucleotides read TGCGCCAGCAGTGTACAGGGGGGATTGAACACTGAAGCTTTCTTT. Translated: CASSVQGGLNTEAFF.

This clone was observed once. This chain joins TRBV28 and TRBJ2-3, with a possible D match to TRBD2 (5 bases). The CDR3 totals 13 residues. Per germline, CDR1 MDHEN and CDR2 SYDVKM. V lost 3 bases to trimming and J lost 5 bases, with 9 bases between them. CDR3 bases: TGTGCCAGCAGTTTTTTTGGAGGAGATACGCAGTATTTT. It is translated as CASSFFGGDTQYF.

A word on this clone: One end of the junction is discordant with germline, which a read error may explain. The V call is TRBV28, the J call TRBJ1-3; 9 nucleotides match TRBD1. This CDR3 contains 14 residues. The germline V gene encodes CDR1 MDHEN and CDR2 SYDVKM. The CDR3 DNA reads TGTGTCAGCGGGGGGACAGGGTCTGGAAACACCATATATTTT. Translation: CVSGGTGSGNTIYF.

The chain is built from TRBV19 and TRBJ2-7, with 7 bases matching TRBD1. This CDR3 is 16 amino acids long. The germline V gene encodes CDR1 LNHDA and CDR2 SQIVND (reference sequence). V trimming: 5 bases; J trimming: 2 bases; junction bases outside the gene matches: 12. In DNA, the CDR3 is TGTGCCAGTAGTGGGACAGTTAGTACTTGGGCCTACGAGCAGTACTTC. It specifies CASSGTVSTWAYEQYF.

This chain links TRBV6-5 with TRBJ1-1, with D perhaps TRBD1 (6 bases). Trimming shortened V by 2 bases and J by 6 bases, and 13 bases separated the two germline ends. The CDR3 runs 14 residues. From germline, CDR1 is MNHEY and CDR2 SVGAGI. The CDR3 loop reads CASSYHNRVAEAFF. CDR3 bases: TGTGCCAGCAGTTACCATAACAGGGTAGCTGAAGCTTTCTTT.

The V and J genes are TRBV29-1 and TRBJ2-7; the D gene is possibly TRBD1 (6 bases). Germline values: CDR1 SQVTM, CDR2 ANQGSEA. The germline V and J ends were trimmed by 7 bases and 1 base, with 17 bases remaining between them. The CDR3 is 14 residues long. The CDR3 loop is CSAAAAGVSYEQYF. Here the CDR3 DNA reads TGCAGCGCAGCGGCGGCAGGGGTATCCTACGAGCAGTACTTC.

This clone appeared a few times. The chain is built from TRBV18 and TRBJ1-6; 8 nucleotides line up with TRBD1. Germline CDR1 and CDR2: KGHSH and LQKENI. CDR3 length: 13 residues. Trimming cost V 6 bases and J 9 bases; bases outside gene matches: 4. This chain's CDR3 is CASSSDRGSPLHF. CDR3 in DNA: TGTGCCAGCTCGTCCGACAGGGGTTCACCCCTCCACTTT.